This is a list of T cell receptor beta chains from one sample in a study of T cells in Graves' hyperthyroidism and ophthalmopathy. TCRdb reprocessed the multiplex PCR reads with MiXCR, giving one entry per CDR3 protein. The sample includes under 300,000 distinct CDR3 sequences, roughly 13% of them seen just once. Source material: blood. The receptors originated from a woman between 40 and 55 years old with Graves' hyperthyroidism. Both conserved end residues are part of each CDR3.

cdr3_length j_call v_call cdr3_aa
16 TRBJ2-5 TRBV6-6 CASSYGREGPLETQYF
11 TRBJ1-2 TRBV2 CASSEGGGYTF
12 TRBJ2-5 TRBV7-9 CASSPGFETQYF
14 TRBJ2-7 TRBV28 CASLGLASSYEQYF
14 TRBJ2-7 TRBV7-7 CASSTGTGTNEQYF
15 TRBJ2-5 TRBV2 CASGNPGTEQETQYF
14 TRBJ2-5 TRBV27 CASSSSSGIKTQYF
14 TRBJ2-6 TRBV28 CASLRRVGANVLTF
13 TRBJ2-2 TRBV7-2 CASSFRATGELFF
14 TRBJ2-7 TRBV12-3/TRBV12-4 CASSLTFSSYEQYF
16 TRBJ2-1 TRBV24-1 CATSDRDSRYGNEQFF
15 TRBJ2-3 TRBV11-2 CASSLDGTWGNTQYF
16 TRBJ2-7 TRBV30 CAWSSPGVGGSYEQYF
16 TRBJ2-1 TRBV5-5 CASSLEWDRGWSEQFF
14 TRBJ1-3 TRBV28 CASARGFTGNTIYF
14 TRBJ2-7 TRBV27 CASSYGTAPYEQYF
15 TRBJ2-1 TRBV2 CASSEAEGTYNEQFF
18 TRBJ2-6 TRBV28 CASSETSGRGSGANVLTF
15 TRBJ2-1 TRBV24-1 CATSDSGRGYNEQFF
12 TRBJ1-5 TRBV20-1 CSARVTRGPQHF
13 TRBJ2-7 TRBV12-3/TRBV12-4 CASRPTGGYEQYF
15 TRBJ1-5 TRBV15 CATSRVAGRNQPQHF
14 TRBJ1-5 TRBV15 CATSSPRVSQPQHF
17 TRBJ2-5 TRBV7-3 CASSPRRAGGQKETQYF
15 TRBJ1-2 TRBV27 CASRSLGIANYGYTF
18 TRBJ2-5 TRBV2 CASSSSQGLGRGKETQYF
14 TRBJ2-7 TRBV11-2 CASSGGGIYYEQYF
16 TRBJ1-3 TRBV15 CATSRDHGSSGNTIYF
15 TRBJ2-7 TRBV2 CASSNDRVSSYEQYF
16 TRBJ2-1 TRBV6-1 CASSPRGAGGYNEQFF
17 TRBJ1-5 TRBV3-1 CASSPSPGGADNQPQHF
14 TRBJ2-3 TRBV27 CASTSGRAVDTQYF
14 TRBJ1-1 TRBV19 CASSILDEGAEAFF
15 TRBJ2-1 TRBV20-1 CSAVNPRSSYNEQFF
16 TRBJ2-3 TRBV30 CAQRSESEYWTDTQYF
18 TRBJ2-7 TRBV6-1 CASSLGAGGPRGTYEQYF
14 TRBJ2-3 TRBV20-1 CSAISGRGIDTQYF
15 TRBJ1-1 TRBV5-6 CASSLLTGLNTEAFF
16 TRBJ2-5 TRBV11-2 CASSLDRAGGGETQYF
17 TRBJ2-3 TRBV7-8 CASSLVSSGTFTDTQYF
14 TRBJ1-2 TRBV7-2 CASSLGLTDPGNTF
14 TRBJ2-1 TRBV7-8 CASSLVVTYNEQFF
13 TRBJ2-2 TRBV9 CASSPGWNGELFF
16 TRBJ2-7 TRBV2 CASSDPLAGASYEQYF
22 TRBJ1-2 TRBV6-2/TRBV6-3 CASSQDGSGQLGGSSWDYGYTF
12 TRBJ1-1 TRBV28 CASSTVNTEAFF
12 TRBJ2-5 TRBV20-1 CSAYVFRETQYF
15 TRBJ2-5 TRBV12-3/TRBV12-4 CASSSGTSSQKTQYF
14 TRBJ1-4 TRBV2 CASSELGTDEKLFF
12 TRBJ1-2 TRBV30 CAWSLRNYGYTF
15 TRBJ1-1 TRBV2 CASRGSLRDNTEAFF